The 21 T cell receptor beta chains in this list originate from one sample, sequenced in a study of T-cell reconstitution after alpha-beta-depleted transplantation in children (dated by TCRdb to 2016 to 2017). The treatment or condition tag for this specimen amounts to: allogeneic hematopoietic cell transplantation with graft depleted of TCRalphabeta T cells and CD19 B cells. The library came from PCR. The sequencing machine was an Illumina HiSeq 2500. Molecular barcoding was employed in the preparation of TCR libraries, with unique molecular identifiers being used to normalize TCRbeta repertoire quantification. TCRdb reanalyzed the raw reads on its own, using fastp at Q25 for trimming and MiXCR for clone calling, and kept in-frame beta chains. Identical CDR3 protein sequences are pooled into one entry, listed with their most common genes and DNA. The sample contains 140,000 to 150,000 distinct CDR3 sequences, 8.8% of them found a single time. Over 15% of the sample rests with the top ten.

The starting material was PBMCs, mostly from graft donor cells, obtained 180 days after TCRalphabeta/CD19-depleted stem cell transplant. These receptors came from a female patient aged 2-15 years who had a stem cell transplant for congenital amegakaryocytic thrombocytopenia, so the T cells may come from the graft donor.

This chain links TRBV20-1 with TRBJ2-7, with TRBD2 matching 9 bases. Per the germline V gene, CDR1 is DFQATT and CDR2 is SNEGSKA (reference sequence). The CDR3 has 15 amino acids. The junction had 10 bases not matched to a gene; V was cut back by 4 bases and J by 3 bases. CDR3 sequence (DNA): TGCAGTGCTAACCCTAGCGGGGTCCCCCTCTACGAGCAGTACTTC. Protein sequence: CSANPSGVPLYEQYF.

This clonotype occurred many times. Here the CDR3 DNA reads TGTGCCAGCAGTTACTTGGGTCTCGGGGAGCTGTTTTTT. Translating it yields CASSYLGLGELFF. The chain combines TRBV6-5 with TRBJ2-2; D call uncertain. CDR1 and CDR2 from the germline V gene are MNHEY and SVGAGI. V was clipped by 1 base and J by 7 bases, with 7 bases between them. The CDR3 runs to 13 residues.

The chain couples TRBV20-1 to TRBJ2-7; 8 nucleotides line up with TRBD1. Germline CDR1 and CDR2: DFQATT and SNEGSKA (reference sequence). V was pared by 3 bases and J by 4 bases, with 11 bases of the junction left unmatched. The CDR3 totals 15 residues. This chain's CDR3 is CSARIGTGGMYEQYF. The CDR3 nucleotides are TGCAGTGCTAGGATAGGAACAGGGGGTATGTACGAGCAGTACTTC.

V is TRBV5-1 and J is TRBJ2-3; 12 bases agree with TRBD2. J gave up 4 bases and V 1 base, and 7 bases lay outside the gene matches. Germline assignment: CDR1 SGHRS and CDR2 YFSETQ. The CDR3 loop spans 17 amino acids. In DNA, the CDR3 is TGCGCCAGCAGCTTGAAGACTAGCGGGAGTAGGTCAGATACGCAGTATTTT. It is translated as CASSLKTSGSRSDTQYF.

In its sample, this clonotype was seen many times. The chain links TRBV10-3 to TRBJ2-3; no reliable D call. V lost 3 bases to trimming and J lost 6 bases, with 7 bases between them. Per germline, CDR1 ENHRY and CDR2 SYGVKD. The CDR3 runs to 12 residues. The CDR3 DNA sequence: TGTGCCATCAGTGAATGGTGGGATACGCAGTATTTT. Its translation: CAISEWWDTQYF.

This clonotype was observed at least ten times. This rearrangement joins TRBV20-1 to TRBJ2-7; possibly TRBD1 for D (7 bases). The ends were cut back, 0 bases at V and 5 bases at J, with 20 bases in the middle. CDR3 size: 16 residues. Germline V gene sequence: CDR1 DFQATT, CDR2 SNEGSKA (reference sequence). The CDR3 sequence: CSARDPFGGRGNEQYF. The CDR3 nucleotides read TGCAGTGCTAGAGATCCCTTCGGGGGCAGGGGGAACGAGCAGTACTTC.

The chain has TRBV28 and TRBJ2-7, with D possibly matching TRBD2 (6 bases). Looked up from germline, CDR1 is MDHEN and CDR2 is SYDVKM. V was cut by 6 bases and J by 7 bases, with 19 bases left in between. The CDR3 contains 14 residues. In DNA form, the CDR3 reads TGTGCCAGCAGCCATCCCCGGGGGACCGAAGAGCAGTACTTC. Amino acids: CASSHPRGTEEQYF.

This clonotype was recorded at least ten times. The chain has TRBV20-1 and TRBJ1-2, with D perhaps TRBD1 (6 bases). Trimming left V 6 bases short and J 1 base short, with 18 bases between. CDR3 length: 15 amino acids. Germline V lookup: CDR1 DFQATT, CDR2 SNEGSKA (reference sequence). Here the CDR3 DNA reads TGCAGTGCCATCCCCCGACAGGTCCATAACTATGGCTACACCTTC. This sequence encodes CSAIPRQVHNYGYTF.

This clonotype showed up many times. This rearrangement joins TRBV12-3 or TRBV12-4 to TRBJ1-1; D is unclear. CDR3 size: 13 residues. The V and J ends lost 3 bases and 2 bases respectively, with 7 bases between them. CDR3 bases: TGTGCCAGCAGTTTTGAATTTAACACTGAAGCTTTCTTT. Its translation: CASSFEFNTEAFF.

This rearrangement joins TRBV5-1 to TRBJ1-3; the D gene is possibly TRBD1 (5 bases). The germline V gene encodes CDR1 SGHRS and CDR2 YFSETQ. The length of the CDR3 is 15 residues. V was cut by 3 bases and J by 0 bases, with 10 bases left in between. The DNA of the CDR3 is TGCGCCAGCAGCTCTTACAGGAACTCTGGAAACACCATATATTTT. Translated, it gives CASSSYRNSGNTIYF.

This clonotype was recorded many times. The chain combines TRBV12-3 or TRBV12-4 with TRBJ2-1; TRBD2 is a possible D gene (5 bases). CDR3 length equals 13 residues. The ends were cut back, 6 bases at V and 6 bases at J, with 12 bases in the middle. CDR3 DNA sequence: TGTGCCAGCAGCATTCGAGGAGGCAATGAGCAGTTCTTC. This gives the protein CASSIRGGNEQFF.

This clonotype was seen a few times. The chain carries TRBV5-1 and TRBJ2-5; a possible D gene is TRBD2 (6 bases). From germline, CDR1 is SGHRS and CDR2 YFSETQ. V was clipped by 0 bases and J by 0 bases, with 6 bases between them. The CDR3 has 14 amino acids. The CDR3 DNA is TGCGCCAGCAGCTTGGGGGACTACCAAGAGACCCAGTACTTC. This codes for CASSLGDYQETQYF.

This chain connects TRBV11-2 to TRBJ2-1, with D perhaps TRBD2 (6 bases). CDR3 length: 15 residues. Germline lookup yields CDR1 SGHAT and CDR2 FQNNGV. Trimming removed 5 bases from V and 7 bases from J, with 18 bases in between. The CDR3 DNA reads TGTGCCAGCAGCCTGACTCCGACTAGTAAGAATGAGCAGTTCTTC. Its protein is CASSLTPTSKNEQFF.

The V call is TRBV7-9, the J call TRBJ1-1; D gene unclear. CDR1 is SEHNR, CDR2 FQNEAQ, per germline (reference sequence). The V end lost 4 bases, the J end lost 0 bases, and 15 bases lay between the germline ends. This CDR3 contains 16 residues. The CDR3 bases are TGTGCCAGCAGCTCCCTACGGGGAATGGTGAACACTGAAGCTTTCTTT. Encoded protein: CASSSLRGMVNTEAFF.

This clonotype turned up a few times. The genes are TRBV12-3 or TRBV12-4 and TRBJ2-3, with 9 bases fitting TRBD2. The CDR3 has 15 amino acids. Losses at the gene ends were 5 bases for V and 4 bases for J; bases not matched to a gene: 7. In DNA form, the CDR3 reads TGTGCCAGCAGTCCCGTAGCGGGAGTTTCAGATACGCAGTATTTT. Its translation is CASSPVAGVSDTQYF.

Many counts were recorded for this clonotype. The chain links TRBV6-5 to TRBJ2-1; 9 positions agree with TRBD1. The V gene's germline CDR1 is MNHEY and CDR2 SVGAGI. V shed 7 bases, J shed 6 bases, and the junction held 13 bases outside the gene matches. CDR3 size: 16 residues. CDR3 region: CASKVDRGKVGNEQFF. As DNA, the CDR3 is TGTGCCAGCAAGGTGGACAGGGGTAAAGTAGGCAATGAGCAGTTCTTC.

Many counts were recorded for this clonotype. V is TRBV10-3 and J is TRBJ2-5; 7 bases agree with TRBD1. Per germline, CDR1 ENHRY and CDR2 SYGVKD. The CDR3 runs to 16 residues. The ends lost 8 bases at V and 4 bases at J; junction bases unmatched: 16. This CDR3 is CAIAIPAPPGGETQYF. The CDR3 nucleotides read TGTGCCATCGCCATACCGGCGCCTCCAGGGGGAGAGACCCAGTACTTC.

This clonotype was recorded at least ten times. This chain uses TRBV5-4 with TRBJ2-6; D is ambiguous. V was clipped by 3 bases and J by 0 bases, with 10 bases between them. Looked up from germline, CDR1 is SGHNT and CDR2 is YYREEE (reference sequence). This CDR3 region has 16 residues. CDR3: CASSSRVPSGANVLTF. CDR3 coding DNA: TGTGCCAGCAGCTCCCGGGTCCCCTCTGGGGCCAACGTCCTGACTTTC.

This clonotype was seen ten or more times. V usage is TRBV25-1 and J usage is TRBJ1-6; 9 nucleotides line up with TRBD1. V shed 7 bases, J shed 9 bases, and the junction held 10 bases outside the gene matches. CDR3 size: 15 residues. Germline CDR1 MGHDK, CDR2 SYGVNS. Here the CDR3 reads CASNPDRGESSPLHF. The CDR3 bases are TGTGCCAGCAACCCTGACAGGGGGGAAAGTTCACCCCTCCACTTT.

This clonotype appeared many times. The rearrangement links TRBV27 to TRBJ1-5; possibly TRBD1 for D (5 bases). Germline CDR1 reads MNHEY; CDR2 reads SMNVEV (reference sequence). This CDR3 has 16 residues. Trimming stripped 6 bases from V and 2 bases from J, with 17 bases between. This CDR3 reads CASRPEGVLGNQPQHF. Written as DNA, the CDR3 is TGTGCCAGCAGGCCAGAAGGGGTGCTGGGCAATCAGCCCCAGCATTTT.

This clonotype came up many times. CDR3 residues: CASSLNLGNQPQHF. For the CDR3, the DNA is TGTGCCAGCAGCTTAAACTTGGGGAATCAGCCCCAGCATTTT. This chain links TRBV7-7 with TRBJ1-5; unclear D gene. This CDR3 is built from 14 residues. The V end was cut by 2 bases, the J end by 4 bases, with 9 bases between. Germline CDR1 is SSHAT and CDR2 is FNYEAQ (reference sequence).